This T cell receptor beta chain appears in the sequencing data of a study of blood T cell repertoires in COVID-19. In the study overall: Material from acute and convalescent COVID-19 was sourced from the United States, Italy and Spain. Nucleic acid was either cDNA or gDNA, and it came from T cells, B-cell-depleted T cells, or PBMCs.

One Seattle source followed patients from active infection through their disease course. How the authors handled the data: Reference gene primer amplification in the assay estimated nucleated cell counts. TCRdb's table, derived via immunoSEQ multiplex PCR, lists solely in-frame clones and lacks some. From that table come the V and J calls and clone size; the DNA was used to work out D and trimming. The sample has some 310,000 clones; around 87% are singletons. Germline V CDR1 and CDR2: SGHTS, YDEGEE. The CDR3 sequence is 10 residues long. For this clone: At one of its ends the junction is not consistent with the germline gene, which may arise from a read error.

This clonotype was sampled from a woman between 35 and 50 years old with COVID-19, enrolled during active disease. Specimen: peripheral blood. This chain joins TRBV5-8 and TRBJ1-2; TRBD1 might be the D (6 bases). CDR3: CASSLTGTIF. The CDR3 DNA sequence: TGTGCCAGCAGCCTTACAGGGACTATCTTC.